These 27 T cell receptor beta chains were sequenced from one sample in a study of blood T cells in healthy people across ages. A J-beta primer mix and a sample-barcoded 5' primer were used in a second PCR of about 7 to 12 cycles. TCRdb analysed the 5' RACE reads with MiXCR anew, one entry per CDR3 protein. This sample yields hundreds of thousands of distinct CDR3 sequences, of which approximately 59% are seen a single time; about 27% belongs to the top ten. The specimen sequenced was blood. The receptor set was obtained from a man aged 30 to 45 in good health.

The rearrangement uses TRBV12-3 or TRBV12-4 and TRBJ1-5; 8 bases fit TRBD1. The length of the CDR3 is 15 residues. With V trimmed by 6 bases and J by 5 bases, 9 bases remained unmatched. The CDR3 reads CASRPDRGGHQPQHF. The CDR3 nucleotides are TGTGCCAGCAGACCCGACAGGGGAGGACATCAGCCCCAGCATTTT.

This clonotype was seen a handful of times. The gene calls are TRBV4-2 and TRBJ2-5; tentative D call: TRBD1 (5 bases). V was pared by 0 bases and J by 4 bases, with 24 bases between. Germline V gives CDR1 LGHNA, CDR2 YNFKEQ. This CDR3 is 19 amino acids long. The CDR3 sequence: CASSQDPMVVGEVGETQYF. The DNA for the CDR3 is TGTGCCAGCAGCCAAGATCCGATGGTGGTAGGGGAAGTAGGAGAGACCCAGTACTTC.

The CDR3 protein is CAGRTGGNTEAFF. CDR3 DNA: TGTGCCGGGAGGACAGGCGGGAACACTGAAGCTTTCTTT. The chain links TRBV12-3 or TRBV12-4 to TRBJ1-1; the match to TRBD1 covers 7 bases. With V trimmed by 11 bases and J by 1 base, 7 bases remained unmatched. This CDR3 spans 13 amino acids.

This chain links TRBV5-4 with TRBJ2-1, with 7 bases aligning to TRBD1. The CDR3 loop spans 15 amino acids. Per germline, CDR1 SGHNT and CDR2 YYREEE (reference sequence). The V and J ends lost 3 bases and 0 bases, in that order; junction bases with no gene match: 3. Written as DNA, the CDR3 is TGTGCCAGCAGCTCAGGGACAGACTCCTACAATGAGCAGTTCTTC. Protein sequence: CASSSGTDSYNEQFF.

The chain combines TRBV6-1 with TRBJ2-3; D remains ambiguous. The V gene's germline CDR1 is MNHNS and CDR2 SASEGT. The CDR3 spans 13 residues. The CDR3 loop reads CTLRTTTRDTQYF. DNA of the CDR3: TGTACCCTTCGGACCACCACGAGGGATACGCAGTATTTT.

V usage is TRBV29-1 and J usage is TRBJ2-5; a weak D match, TRBD2 (6 bases). The CDR3 spans 14 residues. Germline lookup yields CDR1 SQVTM and CDR2 ANQGSEA. Trimming stripped 4 bases from V and 1 base from J, with 13 bases between. CDR3 protein: CSVVLAGTQETQYF. The CDR3 DNA follows: TGCAGCGTTGTACTCGCGGGGACCCAAGAGACCCAGTACTTC.

The chain is built from TRBV5-6 and TRBJ1-3; D ambiguous. The CDR3 consists of 13 residues. Trimming cost V 4 bases and J 8 bases, with 13 bases left between them. Germline-derived CDR1 and CDR2 are SGHDT and YYEEEE. CDR3 sequence (DNA): TGTGCCAGCAGCCTAAGGTGGGCGGACACCATATATTTT. Amino acids: CASSLRWADTIYF. The whole variable domain, remainder taken from reference TRBV5-6 and TRBJ1-3, is DAGVTQSPTHLIKTRGQQVTLRCSPKSGHDTVSWYQQALGQGPQFIFQYYEEEERQRGNFPDRFSGHQFPNYSSELNVNALLLGDSALYLCASSLRWADTIYFGEGSWLTVV.

The V and J genes are TRBV5-6 and TRBJ2-7, with 9 bases aligning to TRBD1. Trimming removed 2 bases from V and 4 bases from J; junction bases left unmatched: 7. Germline-derived CDR1 and CDR2 are SGHDT and YYEEEE. This CDR3 comprises 15 residues. The CDR3 nucleotides are TGTGCCAGCAGCTTACAGGGGGCTTTGGAATACGAGCAGTACTTC. This gives the protein CASSLQGALEYEQYF.

V is TRBV7-7 and J is TRBJ2-1; D could derive from TRBD1 or TRBD2 (5 bases each). Trimming removed 3 bases from V and 5 bases from J, with 11 bases in between. CDR3 length: 14 amino acids. Per the germline V gene, CDR1 is SSHAT and CDR2 is FNYEAQ (reference sequence). Here the CDR3 DNA reads TGTGCCAGCAGCTTGAGGGGAGAGAACAATGAGCAGTTCTTC. Encoded protein: CASSLRGENNEQFF. The complete variable domain, with remaining parts taken from reference TRBV7-7 and TRBJ2-1, reads GAGVSQSPRYKVTKRGQDVTLRCDPISSHATLYWYQQALGQGPEFLTYFNYEAQPDKSGLPSDRFSAERPEGSISTLTIQRTEQRDSAMYRCASSLRGENNEQFFGPGTRLTVL.

This chain uses TRBV10-3 with TRBJ1-4; D ambiguous. Germline V CDR1 and CDR2: ENHRY, SYGVKD. The CDR3 extends over 16 amino acids. V was clipped by 0 bases and J by 0 bases, with 8 bases between them. The CDR3 protein is CAISESLSATNEKLFF. CDR3 coding DNA: TGTGCCATCAGTGAGTCGCTGAGTGCAACTAATGAAAAACTGTTTTTT.

The chain links TRBV4-1 to TRBJ2-1; tentative D call: TRBD2 (6 bases). Germline CDR1 reads MGHRA; CDR2 reads YSYEKL. V was pared by 0 bases and J by 4 bases, with 10 bases between. This CDR3 comprises 15 residues. The DNA for the CDR3 is TGCGCCAGCAGCCAAGAAGAGGGGAGGTACAATGAGCAGTTCTTC. Its protein product is CASSQEEGRYNEQFF.

This clonotype was detected only once. A read error may be the cause here, since a much bigger clone is one base away. The chain combines TRBV29-1 with TRBJ2-4; D may be TRBD1 (6 bases). Matching the DNA end better, TRBJ2-7 makes the J call doubtful. The germline gives CDR1 SQVTM, CDR2 ANQGSEA. The CDR3 is 12 residues long. For the CDR3, the DNA is TGCGGCTCGGGACAACAACCCTACGAGCAGTACTTC. This codes for CGSGQQPYEQYF.

This chain uses TRBV10-2 with TRBJ2-7, with 10 bases lining up with TRBD2. The CDR3 runs 16 residues. In germline, CDR1 is WSHSY, CDR2 SAAADI. V lost 5 bases and J lost 3; bases outside the gene matches: 10. The chain's CDR3 is CASSFTSGELNYEQYF. The DNA for the CDR3 is TGCGCCAGCAGTTTCACTAGCGGGGAGTTAAACTACGAGCAGTACTTC.

V gene TRBV28 combines with J gene TRBJ2-1, with TRBD1 as a possible D gene (5 bases). From germline, CDR1 is MDHEN and CDR2 SYDVKM. This CDR3 spans 17 amino acids. V gave up 2 bases and J gave up 7 bases, with 21 bases separating them. As DNA, the CDR3 is TGTGCCAGCAGTTTAGGCGGATTAGGTGGGGCACGAAATGAGCAGTTCTTC. Encoded protein: CASSLGGLGGARNEQFF.

The genes are TRBV20-1 and TRBJ1-5; the D gene is possibly TRBD1 (5 bases). Germline lookup yields CDR1 DFQATT and CDR2 SNEGSKA (reference sequence). This CDR3 has 15 amino acids. V lost 5 bases and J 0 bases, leaving 14 bases between the germline ends. The CDR3 reads CSAPTATVSNQPQHF. CDR3 nucleotide sequence: TGCAGTGCTCCAACCGCGACAGTTAGCAATCAGCCCCAGCATTTT.

The J gene is TRBJ1-2, the V gene TRBV4-1; 9 positions match TRBD1. The germline CDR1 and CDR2 sequences are MGHRA and YSYEKL. With 4 bases clipped from V and 5 bases from J, the junction kept 11 bases outside the gene matches. The CDR3 contains 16 residues. The CDR3 DNA sequence: TGCGCCAGCAGCCTCCTCGGGACAGGGAAGTATTATGGCTACACCTTC. Its protein product is CASSLLGTGKYYGYTF.

V usage is TRBV7-2 and J usage is TRBJ1-1, with no clear D. This CDR3 spans 14 amino acids. V dropped 2 bases and J dropped 4 bases, with 11 bases sitting between them. Germline CDR1 and CDR2: SGHTA and FQGNSA. The CDR3 sequence: CASSLSSVGTEAFF. The CDR3 DNA reads as TGTGCCAGCAGCTTATCCAGCGTGGGCACTGAAGCTTTCTTT.

This chain links TRBV15 with TRBJ2-7, with a tentative D call TRBD1 (5 bases). The V end was cut by 1 base, the J end by 2 bases, with 12 bases between. Per germline, CDR1 LNHNV and CDR2 YYDKDF (reference sequence). This CDR3 region has 15 residues. CDR3 bases: TGTGCCACCAGCAGAGCCAGAGGACACACCTACGAGCAGTACTTC. Encoded protein: CATSRARGHTYEQYF.

The chain is built from TRBV28 and TRBJ1-2, with D unresolved. V lost 6 bases and J lost 8, with 22 bases in between. The CDR3 totals 15 residues. The germline V gene encodes CDR1 MDHEN and CDR2 SYDVKM. Written as DNA, the CDR3 is TGTGCCAGCAGCGATGGACCGCTGGACGGGAGAGGCTACACCTTC. This sequence encodes CASSDGPLDGRGYTF.

Worth noting for this clonotype: An end of the junction differs from the germline gene, which may be a read error. V is TRBV12-3 or TRBV12-4 and J is TRBJ2-3; D is uncertain. The CDR3 loop spans 14 amino acids. The CDR3 loop is CVSSFGQNTDTQYF. DNA of the CDR3: TGTGTCAGCAGTTTCGGGCAGAACACAGATACGCAGTATTTT.

The J gene is TRBJ1-1, the V gene TRBV6-1, with D possibly TRBD1 on 6 matching bases. Germline-derived CDR1 and CDR2 are MNHNS and SASEGT. Trimming shortened V by 7 bases and J by 4 bases, and 13 bases separated the two germline ends. The CDR3 sequence is 13 residues long. Here the CDR3 DNA reads TGTGCCAGCAAGGTCAGGGGCGGCACTGAAGCTTTCTTT. It translates to CASKVRGGTEAFF.

The CDR3 region is CASTNGVYEQYF. As DNA, the CDR3 is TGTGCCAGCACCAACGGGGTTTACGAGCAGTACTTC. The V and J genes are TRBV6-5 and TRBJ2-7; D is possibly TRBD2 (5 bases). Germline V gene sequence: CDR1 MNHEY, CDR2 SVGAGI. V lost 7 bases and J lost 4, with 11 bases in between. The CDR3 runs 12 residues.

The chain links TRBV20-1 to TRBJ2-5, with D perhaps matching TRBD2 (5 bases). Germline V lookup: CDR1 DFQATT, CDR2 SNEGSKA (reference sequence). The CDR3 spans 14 residues. Trimming removed 3 bases from V and 1 base from J, with 12 bases in between. CDR3 coding DNA: TGCAGTGCTAGGAGAAGGACTCGCCAAGAGACCCAGTACTTC. Protein product: CSARRRTRQETQYF.

CDR3 residues: CASSPGQAAGELFF. CDR3 bases: TGTGCCAGCAGCCCGGGACAGGCCGCCGGGGAGCTGTTTTTT. The chain couples TRBV7-8 to TRBJ2-2, with 8 bases that match TRBD1. Germline V CDR1 and CDR2: SGHVS, FQNEAQ. V trimming: 5 bases; J trimming: 6 bases; junction bases outside the gene matches: 5. This CDR3 contains 14 residues.

This clonotype was detected only a few times. As DNA, the CDR3 is TGTGCCGCGCGGGGTAACGGGGCCAAAAACATTCAGTACTTC. It translates to CAARGNGAKNIQYF. This chain connects TRBV10-3 to TRBJ2-4; maybe TRBD2 (6 bases). Trimming left V 11 bases short and J 1 base short, with 15 bases between. The CDR3 runs to 14 residues. The germline V gene has CDR1 ENHRY and CDR2 SYGVKD.

This chain joins TRBV6-2 or TRBV6-3 and TRBJ1-2; possible D gene TRBD1, 5 bases. V was shortened by 2 bases and J by 5 bases, with 15 bases between the two germline ends. This CDR3 is built from 15 residues. Germline V gene lookup returns CDR1 MNHEY and CDR2 SVGEGT. The CDR3, as DNA: TGTGCCAGCAGTTACCTCGGGACCGCAGAATATGGCTACACCTTC. This sequence encodes CASSYLGTAEYGYTF.

The genes are TRBV7-2 and TRBJ2-7; 8 nucleotides match TRBD2. Near its end, the DNA agrees better with TRBJ2-5, so the J call may be wrong. CDR1 is SGHTA, CDR2 FQGNSA, per germline. There are 15 residues in the CDR3. CDR3 nucleotide sequence: TGTGCCAGCAGCTTAGCGCTTGCGGGAGGAGAGACCCAGTACTTC. Residues: CASSLALAGGETQYF.